The rows below give T cell receptor beta chains drawn from one sample of a study of T cell responses to AZD1222 COVID-19 vaccine. Some clones are missing from TCRdb's copy, which holds only in-frame ones; the method was immunoSEQ multiplex PCR. The sample comprises about 79,000 clones, around 80% of which are singletons, and about 20% rests with the top ten. Source: peripheral blood, taken on day 0 of AZD1222 vaccination. The source is an adult in good health. Each CDR3 is given with its conserved first and last residue. D genes are given only for firm matches. Clone size is stated in some rows and not others, as once, few, many or a class when expanded.

>TRBJ2-5|-|-|TRBV3-1/TRBV3-2
TGTGCCAGCAGCCGGGTCAGAAAAGAGACCCAGTACTTC
CASSRVRKETQYF
>TRBJ2-3|-|-|TRBV29-1
TGCAGCGTTGCGGCCGGTACGACCAGCACAGATACGCAGTATTTT
CSVAAGTTSTDTQYF
>TRBJ1-1|-|-|TRBV30
TGTGCCTGGAGGGGGACAAAAGGTACTGAAGCTTTCTTT
CAWRGTKGTEAFF
>TRBJ1-2|-|-|TRBV7-9
TGTGCCAGCAGCTTAGGGCAGGACTACACCTTC
CASSLGQDYTF
>TRBJ2-2|-|TRBD2|TRBV28
TGTGCCAGCAGTTATATTCGGGGACTAGCGGGGGCGCACTGGTCGGACGGGGAGCTGTTTTTT
CASSYIRGLAGAHWSDGELFF
>TRBJ1-5|-|TRBD1|TRBV2
TGTGCCAGCAGTGAGGGGTATGGGACAGGGGTTTATAGCAATCAGCCCCAGCATTTT
CASSEGYGTGVYSNQPQHF
>TRBJ1-5|-|-|TRBV6-1
TGTGCCTCGGGGAGTGAGCCCCAGCATTTT
CASGSEPQHF
>TRBJ1-2|-|-|TRBV19
TGTGCCAGTAGTATAGTCGCAGGGAGACATGGCTACACCTTC
CASSIVAGRHGYTF
>TRBJ1-5|-|-|TRBV4-1
TGCGCCAGCAGCCAAGGCGACCGTAGGAATCAGCCCCAGCATTTT
CASSQGDRRNQPQHF
>TRBJ2-4|-|TRBD1|TRBV2
TGTGCCAGCAGTGACTCACGGACAGGCAAAAACATTCAGTACTTC
CASSDSRTGKNIQYF
>TRBJ2-7|few|-|TRBV20-1
TGCAGTGCCCCCTTCCTCCGGGAGCAGTACTTC
CSAPFLREQYF
>TRBJ2-3|-|TRBD2|TRBV18
TGTGCCAGCTCACCAAGGACTAGCGGGGGCACAGATACGCAGTATTTT
CASSPRTSGGTDTQYF
>TRBJ1-4|-|TRBD1|TRBV5-1
TGCGCCAGCAGCACCGGGACAGGGGGCGTATTGGATGAAAAACTGTTTTTT
CASSTGTGGVLDEKLFF
>TRBJ2-2|once|-|TRBV6-6
TGTGCCAGCAGTTACTCGACCGGGGAGCTGTTTTTT
CASSYSTGELFF
>TRBJ1-6|-|TRBD1|TRBV30
TGTGCCTCTACGACAGGGGGCAACGTTAATTCACCCCTCCACTTT
CASTTGGNVNSPLHF
>TRBJ1-5|-|-|TRBV3-1/TRBV3-2
TGTGCCAGCAGCCAAAAGGGCGCCGGCAATCAGCCCCAGCATTTT
CASSQKGAGNQPQHF
>TRBJ1-5|-|TRBD1|TRBV19
TGTGCCAGTAGCCCCGGACAGGGCTCCAATCAGCCCCAGCATTTT
CASSPGQGSNQPQHF
>TRBJ2-2|-|TRBD1|TRBV2
TGTGCCAGCACCCTGGACAGGGGAGATACCGGGGAGCTGTTTTTT
CASTLDRGDTGELFF
>TRBJ2-4|-|-|TRBV3-1/TRBV3-2
TGTGCCAGCAGCCAAGATGAAGGGTACAAAAACATTCAGTACTTC
CASSQDEGYKNIQYF
>TRBJ2-6|-|TRBD2|TRBV6-5
TGTGCCAGCAGTTACTCAGCGGGGCCTGGGGCCAACGTCCTGACTTTC
CASSYSAGPGANVLTF
>TRBJ2-2|-|-|TRBV7-8
TGTGCCAGCAGCCACCCAGCCGGGGAGCTGTTTTTT
CASSHPAGELFF
>TRBJ1-2|-|-|TRBV12-5
TGTGCTAGTGGTTTGGCCGGGACCAGCTATGGCTACACCTTC
CASGLAGTSYGYTF
>TRBJ2-1|-|-|TRBV20-1
TGCAGTGCTATGGTATTTAATGAGCAGTTCTTC
CSAMVFNEQFF
>TRBJ1-2|-|-|TRBV30
TGTGCCTGGAGTGCAGCCGACTTGGGGGACGGCTACACCTTC
CAWSAADLGDGYTF
>TRBJ2-3|-|TRBD1|TRBV9
TGTGCCAGCAGCGCAGGACAGGTGTTGCTCGATACGCAGTATTTT
CASSAGQVLLDTQYF
>TRBJ2-3|-|TRBD2|TRBV6-6
TGTGCCAGCGGTCCCGCAGGACTAGCGGTGAGCACAGATACGCAGTATTTT
CASGPAGLAVSTDTQYF
>TRBJ1-5|once|-|TRBV19
TGTGCCAGTAGTGTCTACAGGGACCTCGGACAGCCCCAGCATTTT
CASSVYRDLGQPQHF
>TRBJ2-1|-|-|TRBV18
TGTGCCAGCTCACCCCCCATTGCTCCGAATGAGCAGTTCTTC
CASSPPIAPNEQFF
>TRBJ1-1|-|-|TRBV24-1
TGTGCCACCTCGGGGGCTAGCATGAACACTGAAGCTTTCTTT
CATSGASMNTEAFF
>TRBJ2-1|-|TRBD2|TRBV6-5
TGTGCCAGCAGTTACGGGGCCCGGGGGGGCCGCAATGAGCAGTTCTTC
CASSYGARGGRNEQFF
>TRBJ2-7|-|TRBD1|TRBV7-2
TGTGCCAGCAGCTTGGGAGACAGGGGTGGCGAGCAGTACTTC
CASSLGDRGGEQYF
>TRBJ1-4|-|TRBD1|TRBV19
TGTGCCGCGTCCCGACAGGGTGGAACTAATGAAAAACTGTTTTTT
CAASRQGGTNEKLFF
>TRBJ2-3|-|-|TRBV29-1
TGCAGCGTCGCGGGAGGGGACAGGAGCACAGATACGCAGTATTTT
CSVAGGDRSTDTQYF